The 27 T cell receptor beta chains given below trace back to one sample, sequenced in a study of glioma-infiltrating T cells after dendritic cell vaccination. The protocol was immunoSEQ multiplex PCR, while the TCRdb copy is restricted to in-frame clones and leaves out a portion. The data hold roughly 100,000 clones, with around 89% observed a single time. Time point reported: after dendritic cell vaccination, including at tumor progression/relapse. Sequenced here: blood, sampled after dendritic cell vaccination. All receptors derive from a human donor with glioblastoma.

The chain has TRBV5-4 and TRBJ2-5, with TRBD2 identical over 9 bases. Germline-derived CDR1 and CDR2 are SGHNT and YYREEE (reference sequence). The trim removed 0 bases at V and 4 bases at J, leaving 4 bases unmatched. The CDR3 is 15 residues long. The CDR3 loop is CASSLGASGVETQYF. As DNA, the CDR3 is TGTGCCAGCAGCTTGGGAGCTAGCGGGGTAGAGACCCAGTACTTC.

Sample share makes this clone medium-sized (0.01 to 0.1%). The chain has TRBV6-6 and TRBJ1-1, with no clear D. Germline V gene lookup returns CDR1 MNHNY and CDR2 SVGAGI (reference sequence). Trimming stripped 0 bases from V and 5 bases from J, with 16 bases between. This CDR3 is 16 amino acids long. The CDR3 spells CASSYSPPGQVTEAFF. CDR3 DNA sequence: TGTGCCAGCAGTTACTCGCCCCCCGGCCAGGTGACTGAAGCTTTCTTT.

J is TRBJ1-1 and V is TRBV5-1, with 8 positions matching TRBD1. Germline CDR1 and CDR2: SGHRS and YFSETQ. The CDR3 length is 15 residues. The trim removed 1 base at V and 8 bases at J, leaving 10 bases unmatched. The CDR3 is CASSLTGGRFGEAFF. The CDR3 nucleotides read TGCGCCAGCAGCTTGACAGGGGGAAGATTCGGGGAAGCTTTCTTT.

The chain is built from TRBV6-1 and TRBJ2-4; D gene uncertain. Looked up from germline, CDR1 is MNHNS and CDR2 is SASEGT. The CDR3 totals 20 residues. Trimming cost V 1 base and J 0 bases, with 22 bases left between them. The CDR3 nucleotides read TGTGCCAGCAGTGAAGAAGTGGCAGGCCTCACATATAGAGCCAAAAACATTCAGTACTTC. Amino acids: CASSEEVAGLTYRAKNIQYF.

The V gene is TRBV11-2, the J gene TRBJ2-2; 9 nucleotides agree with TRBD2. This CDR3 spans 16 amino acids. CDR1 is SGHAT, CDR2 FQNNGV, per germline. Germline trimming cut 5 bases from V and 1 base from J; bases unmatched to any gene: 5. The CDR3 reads CASSNRLAENTGELFF. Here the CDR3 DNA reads TGTGCCAGCAGCAATCGACTAGCGGAGAACACCGGGGAGCTGTTTTTT.

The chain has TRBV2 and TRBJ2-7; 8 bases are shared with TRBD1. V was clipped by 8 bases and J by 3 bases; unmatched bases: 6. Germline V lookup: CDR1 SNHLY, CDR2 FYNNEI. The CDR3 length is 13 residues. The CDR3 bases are TGTGCCAGCGGGGGACAGGTAGGCTACGAGCAGTACTTC. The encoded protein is CASGGQVGYEQYF. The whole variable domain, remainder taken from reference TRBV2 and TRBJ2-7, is EPEVTQTPSHQVTQMGQEVILRCVPISNHLYFYWYRQILGQKVEFLVSFYNNEISEKSEIFDDQFSVERPDGSNFTLKIRSTKLEDSAMYFCASGGQVGYEQYFGPGTRLTVT.

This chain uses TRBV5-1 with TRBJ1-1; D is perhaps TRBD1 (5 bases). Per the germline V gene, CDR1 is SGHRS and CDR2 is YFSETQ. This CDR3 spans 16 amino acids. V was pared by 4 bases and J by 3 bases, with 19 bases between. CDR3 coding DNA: TGCGCCAGCAGCACGTCAGGGCCCGGGTTGGACACTGAAGCTTTCTTT. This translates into CASSTSGPGLDTEAFF.

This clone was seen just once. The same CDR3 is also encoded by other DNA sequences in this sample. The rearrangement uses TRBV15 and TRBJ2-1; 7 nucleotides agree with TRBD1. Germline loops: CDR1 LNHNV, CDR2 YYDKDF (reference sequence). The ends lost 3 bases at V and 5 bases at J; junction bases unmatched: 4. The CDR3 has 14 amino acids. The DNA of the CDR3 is TGTGCCACCAGCAGGGGGGACAGAGACAATGAGCAGTTCTTC. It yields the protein CATSRGDRDNEQFF.

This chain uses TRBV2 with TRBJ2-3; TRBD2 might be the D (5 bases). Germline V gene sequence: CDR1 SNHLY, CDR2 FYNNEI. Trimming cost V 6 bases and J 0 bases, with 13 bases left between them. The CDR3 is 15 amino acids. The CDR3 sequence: CASRKADLSTDTQYF. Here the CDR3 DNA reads TGTGCCAGCAGAAAAGCGGACCTTAGCACAGATACGCAGTATTTT. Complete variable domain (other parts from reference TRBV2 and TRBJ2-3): EPEVTQTPSHQVTQMGQEVILRCVPISNHLYFYWYRQILGQKVEFLVSFYNNEISEKSEIFDDQFSVERPDGSNFTLKIRSTKLEDSAMYFCASRKADLSTDTQYFGPGTRLTVL.

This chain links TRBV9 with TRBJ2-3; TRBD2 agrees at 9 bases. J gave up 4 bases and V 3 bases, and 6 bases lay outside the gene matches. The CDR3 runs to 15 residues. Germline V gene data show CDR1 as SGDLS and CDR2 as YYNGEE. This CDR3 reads CASSASGRWADTQYF. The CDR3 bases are TGTGCCAGCAGCGCGAGCGGGAGGTGGGCAGATACGCAGTATTTT.

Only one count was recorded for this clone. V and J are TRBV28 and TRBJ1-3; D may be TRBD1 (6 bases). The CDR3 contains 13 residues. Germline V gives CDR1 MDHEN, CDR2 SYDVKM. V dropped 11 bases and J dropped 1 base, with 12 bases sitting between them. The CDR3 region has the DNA TGTGCCGGAAGAGGGGGATCTGGAAACACCATATATTTT. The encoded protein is CAGRGGSGNTIYF.

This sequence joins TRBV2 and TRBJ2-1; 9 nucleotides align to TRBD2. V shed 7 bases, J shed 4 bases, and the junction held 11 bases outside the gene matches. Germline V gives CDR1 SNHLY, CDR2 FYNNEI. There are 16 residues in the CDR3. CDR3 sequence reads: CASTVIAGASYNEQFF. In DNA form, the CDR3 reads TGTGCCAGCACAGTGATAGCGGGGGCGTCTTACAATGAGCAGTTCTTC.

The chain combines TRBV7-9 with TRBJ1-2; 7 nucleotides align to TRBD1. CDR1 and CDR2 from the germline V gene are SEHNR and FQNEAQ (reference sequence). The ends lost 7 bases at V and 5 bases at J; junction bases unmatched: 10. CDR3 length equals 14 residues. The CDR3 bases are TGTGCCAGCACCCTTGACAGGGACAATTATGGCTACACCTTC. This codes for CASTLDRDNYGYTF.

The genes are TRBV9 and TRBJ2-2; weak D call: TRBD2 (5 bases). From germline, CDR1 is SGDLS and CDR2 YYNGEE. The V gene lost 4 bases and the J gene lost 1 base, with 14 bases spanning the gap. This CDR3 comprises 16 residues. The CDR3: CASSKQLGVNTGELFF. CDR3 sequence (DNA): TGTGCCAGCAGCAAACAACTCGGGGTGAACACCGGGGAGCTGTTTTTT.

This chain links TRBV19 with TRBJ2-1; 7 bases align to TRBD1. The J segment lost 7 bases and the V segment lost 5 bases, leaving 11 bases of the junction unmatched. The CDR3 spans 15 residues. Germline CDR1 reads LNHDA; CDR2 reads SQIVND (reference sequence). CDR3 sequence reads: CASSPQTRGYNEQFF. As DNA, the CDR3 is TGTGCCAGTAGTCCCCAGACCAGGGGGTATAATGAGCAGTTCTTC. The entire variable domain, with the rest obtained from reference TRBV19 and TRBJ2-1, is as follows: DGGITQSPKYLFRKEGQNVTLSCEQNLNHDAMYWYRQDPGQGLRLIYYSQIVNDFQKGDIAEGYSVSREKKESFPLTVTSAQKNPTAFYLCASSPQTRGYNEQFFGPGTRLTVL.

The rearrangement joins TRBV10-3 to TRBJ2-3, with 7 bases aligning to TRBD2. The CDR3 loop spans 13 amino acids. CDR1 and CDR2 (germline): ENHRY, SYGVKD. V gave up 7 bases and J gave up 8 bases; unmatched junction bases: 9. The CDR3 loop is CAIKGSWEGTQYF. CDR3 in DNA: TGTGCCATCAAAGGATCCTGGGAGGGTACGCAGTATTTT.

The CDR3 nucleotides are TGTGCCAGCAGTTACCCCGGGACAGGGGGTATCTATGAGCAGTTCTTC. Protein product: CASSYPGTGGIYEQFF. The gene calls are TRBV6-6 and TRBJ2-1; TRBD1 agrees at 11 bases. The CDR3 is 16 amino acids. CDR1 and CDR2 from the germline V gene are MNHNY and SVGAGI (reference sequence). The V gene end was trimmed by 2 bases and the J gene end by 8 bases; junction bases not matched to a gene: 8.

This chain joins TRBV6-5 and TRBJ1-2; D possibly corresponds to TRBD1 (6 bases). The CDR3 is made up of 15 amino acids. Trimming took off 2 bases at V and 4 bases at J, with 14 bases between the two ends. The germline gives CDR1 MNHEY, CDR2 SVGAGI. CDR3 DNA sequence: TGTGCCAGCAGTTACCCGACAGGCGGGTTCTATGGCTACACCTTC. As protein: CASSYPTGGFYGYTF.

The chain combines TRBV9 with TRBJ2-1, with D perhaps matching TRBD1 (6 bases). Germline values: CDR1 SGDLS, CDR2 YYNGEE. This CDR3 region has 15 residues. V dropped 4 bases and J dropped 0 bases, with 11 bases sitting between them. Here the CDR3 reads CASSPRDNSYNEQFF. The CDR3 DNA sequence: TGTGCCAGCAGCCCTCGGGACAACTCCTACAATGAGCAGTTCTTC.

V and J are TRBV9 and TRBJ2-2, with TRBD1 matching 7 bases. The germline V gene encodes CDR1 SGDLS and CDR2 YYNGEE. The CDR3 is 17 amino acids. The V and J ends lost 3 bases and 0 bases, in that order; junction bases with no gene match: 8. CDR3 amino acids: CASSAPGTAPNTGELFF. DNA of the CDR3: TGTGCCAGCAGCGCCCCCGGGACAGCACCGAACACCGGGGAGCTGTTTTTT.

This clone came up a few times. The DNA for the CDR3 is TGTGCCAGCAGACACGCACTCCGGGACAGGGCGATTGGCTACACCTTC. This translates into CASRHALRDRAIGYTF. The chain links TRBV5-4 to TRBJ1-2; the match to TRBD1 covers 9 bases. CDR3 length: 16 amino acids. Germline loops: CDR1 SGHNT, CDR2 YYREEE (reference sequence). V shed 5 bases, J shed 7 bases, and the junction held 15 bases outside the gene matches.

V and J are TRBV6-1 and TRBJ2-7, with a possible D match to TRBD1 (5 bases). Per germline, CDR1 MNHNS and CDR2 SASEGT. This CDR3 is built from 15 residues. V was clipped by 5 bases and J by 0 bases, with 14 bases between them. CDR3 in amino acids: CASSSPGQGSYEQYF. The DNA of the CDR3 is TGTGCCAGCAGTTCCCCAGGGCAGGGCTCCTACGAGCAGTACTTC.

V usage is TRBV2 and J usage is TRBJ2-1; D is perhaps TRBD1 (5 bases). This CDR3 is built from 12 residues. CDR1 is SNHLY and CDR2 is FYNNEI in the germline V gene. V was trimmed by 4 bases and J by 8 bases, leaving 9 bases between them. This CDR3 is CASSALRDEQFF. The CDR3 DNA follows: TGTGCCAGCAGTGCCCTCAGGGATGAGCAGTTCTTC. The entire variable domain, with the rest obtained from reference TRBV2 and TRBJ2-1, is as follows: EPEVTQTPSHQVTQMGQEVILRCVPISNHLYFYWYRQILGQKVEFLVSFYNNEISEKSEIFDDQFSVERPDGSNFTLKIRSTKLEDSAMYFCASSALRDEQFFGPGTRLTVL.

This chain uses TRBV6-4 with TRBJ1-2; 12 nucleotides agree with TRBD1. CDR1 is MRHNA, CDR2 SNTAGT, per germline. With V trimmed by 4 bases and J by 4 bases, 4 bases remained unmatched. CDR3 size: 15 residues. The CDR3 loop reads CASSAGTGGLYGYTF. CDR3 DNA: TGTGCCAGCAGTGCCGGGACAGGGGGCCTCTATGGCTACACCTTC.

DNA for the CDR3: TGTGCCAGCAGCTTAACCGGGGGGGCGGATACGCAGTATTTT. It translates to CASSLTGGADTQYF. The chain carries TRBV7-3 and TRBJ2-3; 8 bases match TRBD2. Germline CDR1 and CDR2: SGHTA and FQGTGA. With V trimmed by 0 bases and J by 6 bases, 2 bases remained unmatched. The CDR3 sequence is 14 residues long.

CDR3 loop: CASSESPGNYEQYF. CDR3 bases: TGCGCCAGCAGTGAGTCTCCAGGGAACTACGAGCAGTACTTC. V and J are TRBV10-1 and TRBJ2-7; maybe TRBD1 (5 bases). The CDR3 loop spans 14 amino acids. The germline V gene encodes CDR1 WNHNN and CDR2 SYGVQD (reference sequence). Trimming left V 0 bases short and J 3 bases short, with 9 bases between.

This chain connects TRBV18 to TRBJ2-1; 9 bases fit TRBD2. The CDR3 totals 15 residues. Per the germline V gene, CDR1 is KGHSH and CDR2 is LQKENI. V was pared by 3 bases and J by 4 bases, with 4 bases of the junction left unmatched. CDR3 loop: CASSPGAGGYNEQFF. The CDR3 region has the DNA TGTGCCAGCTCACCCGGAGCGGGAGGATACAATGAGCAGTTCTTC.